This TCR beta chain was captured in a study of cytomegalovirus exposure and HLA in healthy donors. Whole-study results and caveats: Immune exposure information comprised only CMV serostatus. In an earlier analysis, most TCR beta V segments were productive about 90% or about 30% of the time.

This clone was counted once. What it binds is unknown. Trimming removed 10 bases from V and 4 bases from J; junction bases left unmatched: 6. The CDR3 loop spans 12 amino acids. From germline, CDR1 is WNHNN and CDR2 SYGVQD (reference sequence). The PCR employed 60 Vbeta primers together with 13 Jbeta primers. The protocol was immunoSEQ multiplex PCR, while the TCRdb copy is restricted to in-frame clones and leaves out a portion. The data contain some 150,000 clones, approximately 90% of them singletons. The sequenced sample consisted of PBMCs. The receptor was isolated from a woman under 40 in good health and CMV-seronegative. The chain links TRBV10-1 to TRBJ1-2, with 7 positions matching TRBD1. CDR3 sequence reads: CAIPGTVYGYTF. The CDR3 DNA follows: TGCGCCATCCCGGGGACAGTCTATGGCTACACCTTC.